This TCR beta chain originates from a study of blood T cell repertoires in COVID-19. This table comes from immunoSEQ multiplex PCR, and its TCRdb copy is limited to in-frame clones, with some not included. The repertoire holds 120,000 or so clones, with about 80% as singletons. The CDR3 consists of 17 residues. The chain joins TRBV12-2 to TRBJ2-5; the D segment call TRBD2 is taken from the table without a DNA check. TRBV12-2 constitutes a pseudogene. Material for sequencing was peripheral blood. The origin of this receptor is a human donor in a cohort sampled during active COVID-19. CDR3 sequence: CASRLRRTSGDQETQYF. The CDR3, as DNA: TGTGCAAGTCGCTTAAGAAGGACTAGCGGGGACCAAGAGACCCAGTACTTC.